One and the same sample provided the 2 T cell receptor beta chains below, sequenced in a study of CD8 T cells in ankylosing spondylitis. Whole-study results and caveats: Roughly eight highly homologous variants made up a TCR beta motif that seemed to typify ankylosing spondylitis blood.

For these receptors, no antigen is known. TCRdb passed the 5' RACE reads through MiXCR, listing each CDR3 protein once. The sample includes around 100,000 distinct CDR3 sequences, about 8.1% of them seen just once. The source material was blood, either unsorted or a sorted T cell fraction (not recorded which). The receptors were sampled from a male donor with ankylosing spondylitis.

There are many counts of this clonotype. The V call is TRBV27, the J call TRBJ2-7, with 8 bases aligning to TRBD1. There are 17 residues in the CDR3. Germline V gene sequence: CDR1 MNHEY, CDR2 SMNVEV (reference sequence). V was pared by 4 bases and J by 3 bases, with 14 bases of the junction left unmatched. For the CDR3, the DNA is TGTGCCAGCAGTTCCGGTGGTGGCAGGGGGCTCTTCTACGAGCAGTACTTC. This translates into CASSSGGGRGLFYEQYF.

This clonotype appeared a few times. The CDR3 loop is CASSLQGQGYEQYF. The CDR3 nucleotides read TGTGCCAGCAGTCTACAGGGGCAGGGATACGAGCAGTACTTC. This rearrangement joins TRBV7-8 to TRBJ2-7; 7 nucleotides line up with TRBD1. CDR3 length equals 14 residues. V shed 6 bases and J 4 bases; nucleotides not matched to a gene: 9. Germline V gene sequence: CDR1 SGHVS, CDR2 FQNEAQ. The entire variable domain, with the rest obtained from reference TRBV7-8 and TRBJ2-7, is as follows: GAGVSQSPRYKVAKRGQDVALRCDPISGHVSLFWYQQALGQGPEFLTYFQNEAQLDKSGLPSDRFFAERPEGSVSTLKIQRTQQEDSAVYLCASSLQGQGYEQYFGPGTRLTVT.